This T cell receptor (beta chain) was sequenced during a study of shared clonotypes between healthy human individuals. Between the trimmed V and J ends, which lost 2 bases and 9 bases, there was a span of 21 bases. The CDR3 is 16 amino acids. From germline, CDR1 is SGHNT and CDR2 YYREEE (reference sequence). Only Caucasian adults living in Nashville, Tennessee served as donors. A CD45RA-negative memory subset and a CD45RA+ naive subset were separated from the CD4+ cells. The protocol was immunoSEQ multiplex PCR, while the TCRdb copy is restricted to in-frame clones and leaves out a portion. Counted here are 2 million to 2.5 million clones, 80% to 95% occurring once; the ten biggest clones make up around 0.4%. Only one count was recorded for this clone. What it binds is unknown. Broader study findings: The donor pool, a small one, limited the genetic and exposure-history diversity represented.

The sequenced material came from naive CD4+ T cells from PBMCs. This sample's subset: CD45RA+ positively selected. The V call is TRBV5-4, the J call TRBJ2-1, with TRBD2 as a possible D gene (6 bases). This clonotype was sampled from a man aged 18 to 29 in good health. Some clones in this sample may be carry-over from other donors' samples. The CDR3 reads CASSFSSFGREGEQFF. CDR3 sequence (DNA): TGTGCCAGCAGCTTCAGTAGTTTCGGGAGAGAGGGTGAGCAGTTCTTC.